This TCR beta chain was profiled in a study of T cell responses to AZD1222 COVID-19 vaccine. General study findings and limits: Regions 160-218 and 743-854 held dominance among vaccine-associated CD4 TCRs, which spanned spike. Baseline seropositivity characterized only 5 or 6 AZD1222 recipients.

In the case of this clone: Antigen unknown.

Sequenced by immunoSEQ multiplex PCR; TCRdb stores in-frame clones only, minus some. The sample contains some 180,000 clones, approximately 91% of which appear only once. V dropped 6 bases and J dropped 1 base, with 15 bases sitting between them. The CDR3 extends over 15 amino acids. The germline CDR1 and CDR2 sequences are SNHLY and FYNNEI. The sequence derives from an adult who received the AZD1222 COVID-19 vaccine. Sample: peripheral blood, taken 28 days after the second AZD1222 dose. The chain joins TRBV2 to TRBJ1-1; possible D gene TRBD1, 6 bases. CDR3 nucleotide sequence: TGTGCCAGCAGCTCCCAGCGGGGGCCGAACACTGAAGCTTTCTTT. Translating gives CASSSQRGPNTEAFF.